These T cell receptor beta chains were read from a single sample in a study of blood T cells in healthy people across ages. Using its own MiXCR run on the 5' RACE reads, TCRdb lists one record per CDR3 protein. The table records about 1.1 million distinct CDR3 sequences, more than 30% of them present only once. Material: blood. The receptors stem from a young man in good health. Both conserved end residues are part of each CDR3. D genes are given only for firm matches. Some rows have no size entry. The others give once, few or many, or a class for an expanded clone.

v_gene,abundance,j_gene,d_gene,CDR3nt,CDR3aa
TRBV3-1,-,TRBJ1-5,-,TGTGCCAGCAGCCAAGATAGAGAGTACAATCAGCCCCAGCATTTT,CASSQDREYNQPQHF
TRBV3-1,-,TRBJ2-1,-,TGTGCCAGCAGCCCTAGCGTTTATGAGCAGTTCTTC,CASSPSVYEQFF
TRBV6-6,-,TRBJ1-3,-,TGTGCCAGCAGTTACGTAAACACCATATATTTT,CASSYVNTIYF
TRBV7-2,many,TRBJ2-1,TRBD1,TGTGCCAGCAGCTTGTCCGGGACAGACTACAATGAGCAGTTCTTC,CASSLSGTDYNEQFF
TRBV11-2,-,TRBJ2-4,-,TGTGCCAGCAGCTCTGGGGCGAGGGACATTCAGTACTTC,CASSSGARDIQYF
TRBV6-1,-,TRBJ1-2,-,TGTGCCAGCAGTGGATTGTGGGACGGCGAGGGCTATGGCTACACCTTC,CASSGLWDGEGYGYTF
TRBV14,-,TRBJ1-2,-,TGTGCCAGCAGCCAAGATCGGCGTCCTAGGCCTTATGGCTACACCTTC,CASSQDRRPRPYGYTF
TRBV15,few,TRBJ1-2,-,TGTGCCACCAGCAGAGATCGCGGGGGCTACACCTTC,CATSRDRGGYTF
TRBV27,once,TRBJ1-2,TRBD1,TGTGCCAGCCGAACCTTAAAATTGACAGGGACCAACTATGGCTACACCTTC,CASRTLKLTGTNYGYTF
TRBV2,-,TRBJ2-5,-,TGTGCCACCAACCGGGACATGGAGACCCAGTACTTC,CATNRDMETQYF
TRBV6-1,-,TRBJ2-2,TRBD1,TGTGCCAGCAGCCACGCTCTCTACTTTAGGGACAGGATCAACACCGGGGAGCTGTTTTTT,CASSHALYFRDRINTGELFF
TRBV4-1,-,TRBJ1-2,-,TGCGCCAGCAGCCAAGTAACAGGACCCTATGGCTACACCTTC,CASSQVTGPYGYTF
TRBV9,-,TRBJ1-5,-,TGTGCCAGCAGCCCCAGTGGGGATGGGCTTCAGCCCCAGCATTTT,CASSPSGDGLQPQHF
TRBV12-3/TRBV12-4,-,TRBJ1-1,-,TGTGCCAGCAGCCAGGGAGGCTCTGAAGCTTTCTTT,CASSQGGSEAFF
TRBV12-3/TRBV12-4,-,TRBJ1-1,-,TGTGCCAGCGGGTTTGTGGTCGGGGGGATGAAAGCTTTCTTT,CASGFVVGGMKAFF
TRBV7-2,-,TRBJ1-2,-,TGTGCCAGCAGCTCGCGGCCGGGCGACTATGGCTACACCTTC,CASSSRPGDYGYTF
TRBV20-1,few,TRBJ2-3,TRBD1,TGCAGTGCTGCGAACCGGGACAGGGGTCCAGATACGCAGTATTTT,CSAANRDRGPDTQYF
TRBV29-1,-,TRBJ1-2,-,TGCAGCGTTACGAGAGGGCAATGTGGCTACACCTTC,CSVTRGQCGYTF